This T cell receptor (beta chain) was recorded in a study of T-cell reconstitution after alpha-beta-depleted transplantation in children. Germline values: CDR1 GTSNPN, CDR2 SVGIG (reference sequence). Trimming took 3 bases from V and 17 from J, leaving 17 bases between them. The CDR3 spans 12 residues. Unique molecular identifiers tagged the TCRbeta library. TCRdb fed the PCR reads into MiXCR, producing one record per CDR3 protein. The repertoire has around 680,000 distinct CDR3 sequences, over 15% of them found once; the top ten carry about 1.1%. This sequence was found in a human donor who donated a stem cell graft to a child with acute myeloid leukemia. The input for sequencing was PBMCs from the stem cell graft donor, taken from the stem cell graft. V gene TRBV30 combines with J gene TRBJ1-6; unclear D gene. The CDR3 sequence: CAWRTTPRRVHF. The CDR3 DNA is TGTGCCTGGAGGACAACCCCTCGCCGGGTCCACTTT.